This TCR beta chain was obtained from a study of T cells in localized non-small cell lung cancer. This clone has only a few counts. What it binds is not known. General study results and limits: Turning up in adjacent lung were a median roughly 50 of the top 100 tumor clones.

Germline values: CDR1 GTSNPN, CDR2 SVGIG (reference sequence). The CDR3 is 14 amino acids. V shed 2 bases and J shed 4 bases, with 14 bases lying between them. TCRdb's table, derived via immunoSEQ multiplex PCR, lists solely in-frame clones and lacks some. The sample carries about 20,000 clones, 65% to 90% recorded once. The TCR originated in a man aged 40 to 70 with stage I lung adenocarcinoma. The chain employs TRBV30 and TRBJ1-1; no reliable D call. Specimen: peripheral blood, collected before any cancer treatment. This CDR3 is CAWSLPLGPTEAFF. CDR3 bases: TGTGCCTGGAGTTTACCCCTTGGCCCCACTGAAGCTTTCTTT.